Below, one T cell receptor (beta chain) is given with its context. As yet, its antigen is unknown. The data were taken from a study of OX40 agonist ivuxolimab in advanced cancers. Study-wide results and caveats: Some nonresponders additionally presented with little normalized T-cell clonal expansion.

Repertoires were generated with immunoSEQ multiplex PCR, while TCRdb's copy carries only in-frame clones and drops some. Altogether about 46,000 clones are present, over 75% being singletons, with the ten largest covering roughly 54%. Source: CD4+ or CD8+ T cells sorted from blood, taken in a trial of the OX40 agonist ivuxolimab. The receptor comes from an adult with an advanced solid tumor such as melanoma, head and neck, liver or kidney cancer.

CDR3 bases: TGTGCCAGCAGAACAGGACTAGTAGGTACCGGGGAGCTGTTTTTT. It is translated as CASRTGLVGTGELFF. The chain is built from TRBV6-5 and TRBJ2-2; TRBD2 agrees at 7 bases. CDR1 and CDR2 (germline): MNHEY, SVGAGI. This CDR3 spans 15 amino acids. V shed 6 bases and J 5 bases; nucleotides not matched to a gene: 9.